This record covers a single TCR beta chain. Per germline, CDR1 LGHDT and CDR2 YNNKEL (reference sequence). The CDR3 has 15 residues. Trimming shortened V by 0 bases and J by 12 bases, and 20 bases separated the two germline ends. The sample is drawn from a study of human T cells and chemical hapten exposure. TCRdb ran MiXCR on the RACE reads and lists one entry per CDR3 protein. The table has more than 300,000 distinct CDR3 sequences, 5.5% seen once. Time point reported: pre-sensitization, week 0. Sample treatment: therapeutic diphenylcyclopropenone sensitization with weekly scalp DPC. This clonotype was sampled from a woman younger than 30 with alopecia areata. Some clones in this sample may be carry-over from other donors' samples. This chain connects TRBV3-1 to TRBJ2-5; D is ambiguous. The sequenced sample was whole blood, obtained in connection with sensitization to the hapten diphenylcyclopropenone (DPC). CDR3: CASSQDTTETRSKYF. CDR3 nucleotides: TGTGCCAGCAGCCAAGATACGACCGAGACCCGTTCTAAGTACTTC.